The rows below give T cell receptor beta chains drawn from one sample of a study of graft-versus-host responses after intestinal transplantation. Profiling relied on immunoSEQ multiplex PCR, and the TCRdb table lists in-frame clones only, not all of them. The repertoire holds some 120,000 clones, around 94% seen once, with roughly 0.15% in the top ten. These receptors are not linked to any known antigen. Sequencing used unstimulated CD4+ T cells sorted from spleen or lymph node cells, obtained before intestinal transplant. The receptors here all came from a human donor who received an intestinal transplant. Both conserved end residues are part of each CDR3. Each record gives: D gene, clone size, J gene, V gene, CDR3 DNA, CDR3 protein. The D gene is left open where the match is weak. Expanded clones are given a class, and other clones once, few, many or no size at all.

d_gene: .
abundance: .
j_gene: TRBJ2-3
v_gene: TRBV4-2
CDR3nt: TGTGCCAGCAGCCTCCTCACAGATACGCAGTATTTT
CDR3aa: CASSLLTDTQYF

d_gene: .
abundance: .
j_gene: TRBJ2-3
v_gene: TRBV5-1
CDR3nt: TGCGCCAGCAGCGGCGGTGGCACAGATACGCAGTATTTT
CDR3aa: CASSGGGTDTQYF

d_gene: .
abundance: .
j_gene: TRBJ2-7
v_gene: TRBV7-4
CDR3nt: TGTGCCAGCAGCTTCCGGGACGGGTCGTACTTC
CDR3aa: CASSFRDGSYF

d_gene: .
abundance: .
j_gene: TRBJ1-4
v_gene: TRBV2
CDR3nt: TGTGCCACCAATAGGGGGAGAGAAAAACTGTTTTTT
CDR3aa: CATNRGREKLFF

d_gene: .
abundance: few
j_gene: TRBJ1-1
v_gene: TRBV10-3
CDR3nt: TGTGCCATCAGTGAGTCACAGAACACTGAAGCTTTCTTT
CDR3aa: CAISESQNTEAFF

d_gene: .
abundance: .
j_gene: TRBJ1-2
v_gene: TRBV7-9
CDR3nt: TGTGCCAGCAGTGACCAGGTCTATGGCTACACCTTC
CDR3aa: CASSDQVYGYTF

d_gene: .
abundance: .
j_gene: TRBJ2-7
v_gene: TRBV5-1
CDR3nt: TGCGCCAGCAGCCATCAGGGGTCCTACGAGCAGTACTTC
CDR3aa: CASSHQGSYEQYF

d_gene: TRBD1
abundance: .
j_gene: TRBJ1-3
v_gene: TRBV12-5
CDR3nt: TGTGCTAGTGGATACCCCGGGACAGGGGGCGCCGTAGGAAACACCATATATTTT
CDR3aa: CASGYPGTGGAVGNTIYF

d_gene: .
abundance: .
j_gene: TRBJ2-7
v_gene: TRBV15
CDR3nt: TGTGCCACCAGCTGGGGACGTTCCTTGGGGCAGTACTTC
CDR3aa: CATSWGRSLGQYF

d_gene: .
abundance: .
j_gene: TRBJ2-5
v_gene: TRBV2
CDR3nt: TGTGCCAGCACCCTGGTCGGGGCGGCCCAGACCCAGTACTTC
CDR3aa: CASTLVGAAQTQYF

d_gene: .
abundance: .
j_gene: TRBJ1-2
v_gene: TRBV2
CDR3nt: TGTGCCAGCAGCTTGACAGGTGGTGTAGTCTATGGCTACACCTTC
CDR3aa: CASSLTGGVVYGYTF

d_gene: TRBD1
abundance: .
j_gene: TRBJ2-7
v_gene: TRBV4-2
CDR3nt: TGTGCCAGCAGCCAAGAGCGGAGACAGGGAGACGAGCAGTACTTC
CDR3aa: CASSQERRQGDEQYF

d_gene: .
abundance: .
j_gene: TRBJ1-2
v_gene: TRBV10-2
CDR3nt: TGCGCCAGCAGTGAGTCAGGGGGGGGGTCATTCCTCCCCTATGGCTACACCTTC
CDR3aa: CASSESGGGSFLPYGYTF

d_gene: TRBD1
abundance: once
j_gene: TRBJ1-2
v_gene: TRBV29-1
CDR3nt: TGCAGCGGGACAGGTCGGTATGGCTACACCTTC
CDR3aa: CSGTGRYGYTF

d_gene: TRBD1
abundance: .
j_gene: TRBJ2-2
v_gene: TRBV7-6
CDR3nt: TGTGCCAGCAGCTTAGTACAGGGGGCCAGGGAGCTGTTTTTT
CDR3aa: CASSLVQGARELFF

d_gene: TRBD1
abundance: once
j_gene: TRBJ1-4
v_gene: TRBV5-4
CDR3nt: TGTGCCAGCAGCCCGCAGGGGGCAGATGAAAAACTGTTTTTT
CDR3aa: CASSPQGADEKLFF

d_gene: .
abundance: .
j_gene: TRBJ2-3
v_gene: TRBV7-8
CDR3nt: TGTGCCAGCAGCCCGCCGAGGGGTATTACAGATACGCAGTATTTT
CDR3aa: CASSPPRGITDTQYF

d_gene: .
abundance: .
j_gene: TRBJ1-1
v_gene: TRBV29-1
CDR3nt: TGCAGCGTTGTGCTCCTGAACACTGAAGCTTTCTTT
CDR3aa: CSVVLLNTEAFF

d_gene: .
abundance: .
j_gene: TRBJ1-2
v_gene: TRBV9
CDR3nt: TGTGCCAGCAGCGTAGAGCGGGGAGGCTATGGCTACACCTTC
CDR3aa: CASSVERGGYGYTF

d_gene: .
abundance: .
j_gene: TRBJ1-2
v_gene: TRBV28
CDR3nt: TGTGCCAGCAGTTCTCCCGCTTCGAGTAGGCCTTATGGCTACACCTTC
CDR3aa: CASSSPASSRPYGYTF

d_gene: .
abundance: .
j_gene: TRBJ1-2
v_gene: TRBV7-3
CDR3nt: TGTGCCAGCAGCCCCGGCGCTAAGAACTATGGCTACACCTTC
CDR3aa: CASSPGAKNYGYTF

d_gene: .
abundance: .
j_gene: TRBJ2-1
v_gene: TRBV4-1
CDR3nt: TGCGCCAGCAGCCAGCTGTCAGCCTACAATGAGCAGTTCTTC
CDR3aa: CASSQLSAYNEQFF

d_gene: .
abundance: .
j_gene: TRBJ2-5
v_gene: TRBV6-5
CDR3nt: TGTGCCAGCAGTCAGGACATTAGGGAGACCCAGTACTTC
CDR3aa: CASSQDIRETQYF

d_gene: TRBD1
abundance: .
j_gene: TRBJ1-3
v_gene: TRBV5-5
CDR3nt: TGTGCCAGCAGCTCTCGGACAGGGGAGAACACCATATATTTT
CDR3aa: CASSSRTGENTIYF

d_gene: TRBD2
abundance: .
j_gene: TRBJ2-1
v_gene: TRBV27
CDR3nt: TGTGCCAGCAGTTTATCCACAGTGCAGCGGGGGGGTAGCTCCTACAATGAGCAGTTCTTC
CDR3aa: CASSLSTVQRGGSSYNEQFF

d_gene: .
abundance: .
j_gene: TRBJ1-3
v_gene: TRBV9
CDR3nt: TGTGCCAGCAGCGTAGAACCGAGCCGGGGAAACACCATATATTTT
CDR3aa: CASSVEPSRGNTIYF

d_gene: TRBD2
abundance: .
j_gene: TRBJ2-5
v_gene: TRBV5-1
CDR3nt: TGCGCCAGCAGTGGACTAGCGGGGGCAGAGACCCAGTACTTC
CDR3aa: CASSGLAGAETQYF

d_gene: TRBD2
abundance: .
j_gene: TRBJ2-1
v_gene: TRBV4-2
CDR3nt: TGTGCCAGCAGCCTTGCCGGGACTAGCGGGGGTGGAGAGCAGTTCTTC
CDR3aa: CASSLAGTSGGGEQFF

d_gene: TRBD1
abundance: .
j_gene: TRBJ1-2
v_gene: TRBV28
CDR3nt: TGTGCCAGCAGATCCGGGACAGGCTATGGCTACACCTTC
CDR3aa: CASRSGTGYGYTF

d_gene: .
abundance: .
j_gene: TRBJ2-7
v_gene: TRBV29-1
CDR3nt: TGCAGCGTGGGCGTCAGCACCTACGAGCAGTACTTC
CDR3aa: CSVGVSTYEQYF

d_gene: TRBD1
abundance: .
j_gene: TRBJ1-6
v_gene: TRBV6-5
CDR3nt: TGTGCCAGCAGTTTCGGGACAGGGGGCTTAGGATCACCCCTCCACTTT
CDR3aa: CASSFGTGGLGSPLHF

d_gene: .
abundance: .
j_gene: TRBJ1-1
v_gene: TRBV5-6
CDR3nt: TGTGCCAGCAGCTTGGGGGCCGGTGAGGCTTTCTTT
CDR3aa: CASSLGAGEAFF

d_gene: TRBD2
abundance: .
j_gene: TRBJ2-1
v_gene: TRBV29-1
CDR3nt: TGCAGCGTTAAACTAGCGGGGGCCTACAATGAGCAGTTCTTC
CDR3aa: CSVKLAGAYNEQFF

d_gene: .
abundance: .
j_gene: TRBJ2-3
v_gene: TRBV5-1
CDR3nt: TGCGCCAGCAGCGCCCTGGCGGGGGCGATAGATACGCAGTATTTT
CDR3aa: CASSALAGAIDTQYF

d_gene: TRBD2
abundance: .
j_gene: TRBJ2-5
v_gene: TRBV5-4
CDR3nt: TGTGCCAGCAGCTTGGGGGTAGCGGGGGCCCAAGAGACCCAGTACTTC
CDR3aa: CASSLGVAGAQETQYF

d_gene: .
abundance: .
j_gene: TRBJ1-2
v_gene: TRBV5-6
CDR3nt: TGTGCCAGCACCATTAAGGACAGAGGAGTTACTGGCTACACCTTC
CDR3aa: CASTIKDRGVTGYTF

d_gene: TRBD1
abundance: .
j_gene: TRBJ1-6
v_gene: TRBV5-5
CDR3nt: TGTGCCAGCAGAGAAACAGGGGGACCCTCCTATAATTCACCCCTCCACTTT
CDR3aa: CASRETGGPSYNSPLHF

d_gene: .
abundance: .
j_gene: TRBJ1-6
v_gene: TRBV7-9
CDR3nt: TGTGCCAGCAGCTTTCGGGAGACAAATTCACCCCTCCACTTT
CDR3aa: CASSFRETNSPLHF

d_gene: .
abundance: .
j_gene: TRBJ1-3
v_gene: TRBV25-1
CDR3nt: TGTGCCAGCAGCAAAACAGGAGACTCTGGAAACACCATATATTTT
CDR3aa: CASSKTGDSGNTIYF

d_gene: .
abundance: .
j_gene: TRBJ2-7
v_gene: TRBV5-8
CDR3nt: TGTGCCAGCAGCTTGCCTATCGCGATCGCCTACGAGCAGTACTTC
CDR3aa: CASSLPIAIAYEQYF

d_gene: .
abundance: .
j_gene: TRBJ2-7
v_gene: TRBV5-6
CDR3nt: TGTGCCAGCAGCTTTGCGGGGTCGGCCTCCTACGAGCAGTACTTC
CDR3aa: CASSFAGSASYEQYF

d_gene: TRBD2
abundance: .
j_gene: TRBJ2-2
v_gene: TRBV9
CDR3nt: TGTGCCAGCAGCGTAAGACTAGCGGGGTCCGGGGAGCTGTTTTTT
CDR3aa: CASSVRLAGSGELFF

d_gene: TRBD1
abundance: .
j_gene: TRBJ1-5
v_gene: TRBV30
CDR3nt: TGTGCCTGGACCGGGACAGGCAATCAGCCCCAGCATTTT
CDR3aa: CAWTGTGNQPQHF

d_gene: .
abundance: .
j_gene: TRBJ2-5
v_gene: TRBV18
CDR3nt: TGTGCCAGCTCACCTGCCGGGGGACGGGAGACCCAGTACTTC
CDR3aa: CASSPAGGRETQYF

d_gene: .
abundance: .
j_gene: TRBJ2-2
v_gene: TRBV7-7
CDR3nt: TGTGCCAGCAGCTTAGGACTAGACGCCGGGGAGCTGTTTTTT
CDR3aa: CASSLGLDAGELFF